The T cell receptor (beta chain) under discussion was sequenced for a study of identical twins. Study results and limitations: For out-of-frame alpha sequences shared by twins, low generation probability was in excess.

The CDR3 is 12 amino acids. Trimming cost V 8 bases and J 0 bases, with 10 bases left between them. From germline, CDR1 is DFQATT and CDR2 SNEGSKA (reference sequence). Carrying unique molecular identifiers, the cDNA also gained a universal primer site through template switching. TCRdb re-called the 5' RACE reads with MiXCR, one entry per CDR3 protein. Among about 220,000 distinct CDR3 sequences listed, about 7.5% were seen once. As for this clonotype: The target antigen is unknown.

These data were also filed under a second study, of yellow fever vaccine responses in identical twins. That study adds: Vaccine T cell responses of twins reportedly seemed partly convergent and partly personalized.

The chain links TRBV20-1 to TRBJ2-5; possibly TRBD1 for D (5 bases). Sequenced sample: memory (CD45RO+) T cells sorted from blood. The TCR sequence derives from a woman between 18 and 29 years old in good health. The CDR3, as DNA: TGCAGTCCAAAGGACAACCAAGAGACCCAGTACTTC. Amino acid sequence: CSPKDNQETQYF.